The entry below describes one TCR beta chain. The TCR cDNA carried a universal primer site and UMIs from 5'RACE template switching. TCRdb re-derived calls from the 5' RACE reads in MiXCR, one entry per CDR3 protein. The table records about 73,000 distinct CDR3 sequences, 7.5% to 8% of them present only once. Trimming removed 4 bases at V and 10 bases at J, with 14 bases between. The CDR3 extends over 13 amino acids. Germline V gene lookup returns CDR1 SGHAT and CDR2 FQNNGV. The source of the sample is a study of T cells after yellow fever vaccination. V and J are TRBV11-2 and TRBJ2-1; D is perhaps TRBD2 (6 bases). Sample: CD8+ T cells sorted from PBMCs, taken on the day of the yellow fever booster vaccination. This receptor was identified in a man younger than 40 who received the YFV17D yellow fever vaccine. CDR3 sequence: CASSSAGPDEQFF. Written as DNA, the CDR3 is TGTGCCAGCAGCTCGGCGGGGCCCGACGAGCAGTTCTTC.